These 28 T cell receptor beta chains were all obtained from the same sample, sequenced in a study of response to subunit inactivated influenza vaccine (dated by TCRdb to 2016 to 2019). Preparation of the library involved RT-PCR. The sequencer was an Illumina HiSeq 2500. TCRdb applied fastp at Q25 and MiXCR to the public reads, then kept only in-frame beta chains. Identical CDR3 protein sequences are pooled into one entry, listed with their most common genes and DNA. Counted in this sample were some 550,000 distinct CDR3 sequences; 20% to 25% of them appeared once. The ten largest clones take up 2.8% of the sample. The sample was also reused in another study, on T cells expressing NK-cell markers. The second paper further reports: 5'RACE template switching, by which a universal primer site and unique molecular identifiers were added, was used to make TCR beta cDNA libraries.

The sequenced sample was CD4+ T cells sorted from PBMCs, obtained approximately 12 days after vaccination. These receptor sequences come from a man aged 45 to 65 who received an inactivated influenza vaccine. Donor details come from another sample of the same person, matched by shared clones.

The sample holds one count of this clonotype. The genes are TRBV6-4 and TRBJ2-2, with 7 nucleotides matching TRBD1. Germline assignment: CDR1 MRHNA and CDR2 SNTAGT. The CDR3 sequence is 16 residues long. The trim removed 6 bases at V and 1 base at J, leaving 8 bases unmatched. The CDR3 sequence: CASSRDRYENTGELFF. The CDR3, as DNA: TGTGCCAGCAGCCGGGACAGATACGAGAACACCGGGGAGCTGTTTTTT.

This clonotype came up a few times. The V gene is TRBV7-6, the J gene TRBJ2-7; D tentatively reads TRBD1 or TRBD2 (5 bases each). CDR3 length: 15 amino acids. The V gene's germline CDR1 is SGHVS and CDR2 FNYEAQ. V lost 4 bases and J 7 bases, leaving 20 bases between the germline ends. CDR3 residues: CASSSDILFTGEQYF. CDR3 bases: TGTGCCAGCAGCTCGGACATACTATTCACGGGGGAGCAGTACTTC. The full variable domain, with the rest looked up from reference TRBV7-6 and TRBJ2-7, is GAGVSQSPRYKVTKRGQDVALRCDPISGHVSLYWYRQALGQGPEFLTYFNYEAQQDKSGLPNDRFSAERPEGSISTLTIQRTEQRDSAMYRCASSSDILFTGEQYFGPGTRLTVT.

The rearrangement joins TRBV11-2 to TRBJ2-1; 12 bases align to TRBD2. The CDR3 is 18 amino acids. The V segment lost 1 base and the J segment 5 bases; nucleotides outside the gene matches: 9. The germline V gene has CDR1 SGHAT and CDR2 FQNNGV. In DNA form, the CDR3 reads TGTGCCAGCAGCTTAGTAGCCCCTCTAGCGGGAGGGGACAATGAGCAGTTCTTC. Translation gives CASSLVAPLAGGDNEQFF. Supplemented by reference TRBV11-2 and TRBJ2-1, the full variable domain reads EAGVAQSPRYKIIEKRQSVAFWCNPISGHATLYWYQQILGQGPKLLIQFQNNGVVDDSQLPKDRFSAERLKGVDSTLKIQPAKLEDSAVYLCASSLVAPLAGGDNEQFFGPGTRLTVL.

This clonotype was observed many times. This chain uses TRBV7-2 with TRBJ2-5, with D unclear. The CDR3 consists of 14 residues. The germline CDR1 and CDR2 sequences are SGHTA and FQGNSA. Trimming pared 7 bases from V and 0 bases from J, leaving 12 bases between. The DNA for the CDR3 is TGTGCCAGCAAAAAGGCAGTGTACCAAGAGACCCAGTACTTC. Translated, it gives CASKKAVYQETQYF. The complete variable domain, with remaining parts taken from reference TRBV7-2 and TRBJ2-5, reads GAGVSQSPSNKVTEKGKDVELRCDPISGHTALYWYRQSLGQGLEFLIYFQGNSAPDKSGLPSDRFSAERTGGSVSTLTIQRTQQEDSAVYLCASKKAVYQETQYFGPGTRLLVL.

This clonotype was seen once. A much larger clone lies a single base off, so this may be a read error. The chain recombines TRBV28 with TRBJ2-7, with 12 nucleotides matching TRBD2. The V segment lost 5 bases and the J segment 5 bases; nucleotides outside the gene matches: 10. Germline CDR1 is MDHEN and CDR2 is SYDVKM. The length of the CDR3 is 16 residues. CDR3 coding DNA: TGTGCCAGCAGTCCAACAACTAGCGGGGGGATTCACGAGCAGTACTTC. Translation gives CASSPTTSGGIHEQYF.

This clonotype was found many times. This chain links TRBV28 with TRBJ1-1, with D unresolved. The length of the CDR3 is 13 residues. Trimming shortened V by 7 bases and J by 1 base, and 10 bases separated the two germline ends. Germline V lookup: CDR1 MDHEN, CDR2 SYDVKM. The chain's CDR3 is CASTTDANTEAFF. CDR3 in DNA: TGTGCCAGCACCACCGACGCGAACACTGAAGCTTTCTTT. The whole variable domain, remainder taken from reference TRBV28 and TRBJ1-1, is DVKVTQSSRYLVKRTGEKVFLECVQDMDHENMFWYRQDPGLGLRLIYFSYDVKMKEKGDIPEGYSVSREKKERFSLILESASTNQTSMYLCASTTDANTEAFFGQGTRLTVV.

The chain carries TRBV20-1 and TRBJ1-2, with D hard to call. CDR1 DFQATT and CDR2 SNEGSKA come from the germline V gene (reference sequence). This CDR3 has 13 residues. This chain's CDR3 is CSSKSQSNYGYTF. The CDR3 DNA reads TGCAGCTCTAAGAGCCAGTCTAACTATGGCTACACCTTC.

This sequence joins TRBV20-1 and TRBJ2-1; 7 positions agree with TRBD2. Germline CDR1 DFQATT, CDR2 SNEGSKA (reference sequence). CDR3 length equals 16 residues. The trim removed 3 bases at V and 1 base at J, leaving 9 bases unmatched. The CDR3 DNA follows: TGCAGTGCTAGTTCTTTTGCGGGAGAGTCCTACAATGAGCAGTTCTTC. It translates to CSASSFAGESYNEQFF.

The CDR3 nucleotides read TGTGCCAGCAGTGAACAGGGCTACCAAGAGACCCAGTACTTC. Encoded protein: CASSEQGYQETQYF. The chain employs TRBV2 and TRBJ2-5; possibly TRBD1 for D (5 bases). From germline, CDR1 is SNHLY and CDR2 FYNNEI. The germline V and J ends were trimmed by 2 bases and 0 bases, with 7 bases remaining between them. The CDR3 is made up of 14 amino acids.

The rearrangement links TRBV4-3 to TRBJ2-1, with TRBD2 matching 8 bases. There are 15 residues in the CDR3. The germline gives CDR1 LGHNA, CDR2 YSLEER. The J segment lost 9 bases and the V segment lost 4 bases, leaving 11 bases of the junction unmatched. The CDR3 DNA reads TGCGCCAGCAGCCTTACAACCGGGAGGGCCAGTGAGCAGTTCTTC. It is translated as CASSLTTGRASEQFF.

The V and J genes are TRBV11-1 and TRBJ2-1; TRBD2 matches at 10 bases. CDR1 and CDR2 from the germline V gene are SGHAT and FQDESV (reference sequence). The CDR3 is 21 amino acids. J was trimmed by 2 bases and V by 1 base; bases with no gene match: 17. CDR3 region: CASSLELGQGILAGAYNEQFF. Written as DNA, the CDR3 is TGTGCCAGCAGCTTAGAGCTCGGACAGGGAATTCTAGCGGGAGCCTACAATGAGCAGTTCTTC.

The CDR3 loop reads CAWSVGTSGFEQYF. The CDR3 DNA is TGTGCCTGGAGTGTAGGGACCTCCGGATTCGAGCAGTACTTC. The V gene is TRBV30, the J gene TRBJ2-7, with D possibly being TRBD1 or TRBD2 (5 bases each). This CDR3 comprises 14 residues. Germline V gives CDR1 GTSNPN, CDR2 SVGIG (reference sequence). V lost 0 bases and J 6 bases, leaving 15 bases between the germline ends.

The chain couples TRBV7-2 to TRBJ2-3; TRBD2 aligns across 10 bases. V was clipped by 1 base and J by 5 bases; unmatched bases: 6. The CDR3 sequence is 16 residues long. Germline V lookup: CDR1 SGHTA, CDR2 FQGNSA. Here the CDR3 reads CASSLGVAGGIDTQYF. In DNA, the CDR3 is TGTGCCAGCAGCTTAGGGGTAGCGGGAGGTATAGATACGCAGTATTTT.

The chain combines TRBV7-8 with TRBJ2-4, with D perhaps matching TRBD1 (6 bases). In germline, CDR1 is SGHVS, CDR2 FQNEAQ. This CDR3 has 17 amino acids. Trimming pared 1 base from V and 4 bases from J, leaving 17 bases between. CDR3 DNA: TGTGCCAGCAGCTTAGGGGCCAGGGGTAGCCCAAAAAACATTCAGTACTTC. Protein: CASSLGARGSPKNIQYF.

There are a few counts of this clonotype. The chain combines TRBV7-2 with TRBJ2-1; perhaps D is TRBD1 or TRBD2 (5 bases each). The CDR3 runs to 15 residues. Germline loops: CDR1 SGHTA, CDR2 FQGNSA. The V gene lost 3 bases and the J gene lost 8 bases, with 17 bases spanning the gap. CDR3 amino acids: CASSFRDPLGYEQFF. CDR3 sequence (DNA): TGTGCCAGCAGCTTCCGGGACCCACTAGGCTATGAGCAGTTCTTC. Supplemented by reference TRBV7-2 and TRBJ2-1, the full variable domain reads GAGVSQSPSNKVTEKGKDVELRCDPISGHTALYWYRQSLGQGLEFLIYFQGNSAPDKSGLPSDRFSAERTGGSVSTLTIQRTQQEDSAVYLCASSFRDPLGYEQFFGPGTRLTVL.

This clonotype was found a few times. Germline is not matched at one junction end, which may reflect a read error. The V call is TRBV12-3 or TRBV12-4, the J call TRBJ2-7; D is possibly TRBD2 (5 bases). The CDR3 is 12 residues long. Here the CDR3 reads CASRLDSYELYF. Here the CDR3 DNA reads TGTGCCAGCCGACTGGACTCCTACGAGCTGTACTTC.

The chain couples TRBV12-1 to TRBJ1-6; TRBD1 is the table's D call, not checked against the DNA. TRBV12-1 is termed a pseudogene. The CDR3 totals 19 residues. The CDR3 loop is CASSPSGTGRENSGSPLHF. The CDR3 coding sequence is TGTGCCAGCAGCCCCTCCGGGACAGGGCGGGAAAACAGCGGATCACCCCTCCACTTT.

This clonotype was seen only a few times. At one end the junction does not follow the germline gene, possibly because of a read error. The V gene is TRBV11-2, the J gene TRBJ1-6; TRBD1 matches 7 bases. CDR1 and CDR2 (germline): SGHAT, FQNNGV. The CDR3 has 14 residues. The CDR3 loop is CASSLDRVSSPLHF. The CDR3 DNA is TGTGCCAGCAGTTTAGACAGGGTTAGCTCACCCCTCCACTTT.

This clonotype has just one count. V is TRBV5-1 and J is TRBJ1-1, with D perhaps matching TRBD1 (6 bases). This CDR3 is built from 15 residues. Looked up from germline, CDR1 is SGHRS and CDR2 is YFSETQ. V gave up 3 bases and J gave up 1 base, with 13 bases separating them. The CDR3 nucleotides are TGCGCCAGCAGCTGGATCGGGACACCGAACACTGAAGCTTTCTTT. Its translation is CASSWIGTPNTEAFF.

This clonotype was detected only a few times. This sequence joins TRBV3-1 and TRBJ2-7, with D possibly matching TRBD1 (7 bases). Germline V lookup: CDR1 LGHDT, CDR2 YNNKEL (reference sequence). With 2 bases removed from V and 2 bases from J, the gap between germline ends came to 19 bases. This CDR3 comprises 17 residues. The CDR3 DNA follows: TGTGCCAGCAGCCAACGCAGACAGGGAGGTCTTCCCTACGAGCAGTACTTC. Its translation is CASSQRRQGGLPYEQYF.

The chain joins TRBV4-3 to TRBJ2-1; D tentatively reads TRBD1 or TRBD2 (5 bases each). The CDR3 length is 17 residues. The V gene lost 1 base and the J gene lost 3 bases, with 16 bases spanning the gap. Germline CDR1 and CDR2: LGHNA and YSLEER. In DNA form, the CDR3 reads TGCGCCAGCAGCCAAGGTTCGGCAGGGACCTACTACAATGAGCAGTTCTTC. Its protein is CASSQGSAGTYYNEQFF.

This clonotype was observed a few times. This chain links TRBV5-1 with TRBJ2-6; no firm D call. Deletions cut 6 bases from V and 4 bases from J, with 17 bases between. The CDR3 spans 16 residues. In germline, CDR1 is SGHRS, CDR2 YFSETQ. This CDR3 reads CASTATVLSGANVLTF. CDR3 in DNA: TGCGCCAGCACCGCGACGGTCCTCTCAGGGGCCAACGTCCTGACTTTC.

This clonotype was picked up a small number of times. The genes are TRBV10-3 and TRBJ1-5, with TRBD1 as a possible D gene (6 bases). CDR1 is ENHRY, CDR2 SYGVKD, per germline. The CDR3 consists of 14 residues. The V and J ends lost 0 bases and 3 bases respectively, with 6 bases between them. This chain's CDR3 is CAISESGANQPQHF. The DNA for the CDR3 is TGTGCCATCAGTGAGTCGGGGGCCAATCAGCCCCAGCATTTT.

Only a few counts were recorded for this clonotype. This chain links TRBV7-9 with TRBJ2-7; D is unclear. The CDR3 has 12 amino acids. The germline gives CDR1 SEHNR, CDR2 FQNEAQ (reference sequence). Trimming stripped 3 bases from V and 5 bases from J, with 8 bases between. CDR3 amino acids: CASSLQFNEQYF. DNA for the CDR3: TGTGCCAGCAGCTTGCAGTTCAACGAGCAGTACTTC.

The CDR3 bases are TGCAGTGCTGTCCCTGGGATGGTGGGTTCACCCCTCCACTTT. This codes for CSAVPGMVGSPLHF. V gene TRBV20-1 combines with J gene TRBJ1-6; D unclear. The V end lost 5 bases, the J end lost 9 bases, and 17 bases lay between the germline ends. The CDR3 has 14 residues. In germline, CDR1 is DFQATT, CDR2 SNEGSKA (reference sequence).

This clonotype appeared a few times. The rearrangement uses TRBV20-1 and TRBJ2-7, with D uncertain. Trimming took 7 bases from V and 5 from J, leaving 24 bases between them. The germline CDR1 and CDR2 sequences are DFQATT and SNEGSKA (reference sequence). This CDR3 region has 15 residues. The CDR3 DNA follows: TGCAGTGTTTCTCAAAATGCTAGATCAATCCACGAGCAGTACTTC. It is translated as CSVSQNARSIHEQYF.

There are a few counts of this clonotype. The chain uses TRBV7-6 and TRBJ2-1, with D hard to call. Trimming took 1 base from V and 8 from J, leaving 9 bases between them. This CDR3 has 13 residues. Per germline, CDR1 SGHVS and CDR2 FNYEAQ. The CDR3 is CASSLGRVDEQFF. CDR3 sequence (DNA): TGTGCCAGCAGCTTAGGTCGAGTGGATGAGCAGTTCTTC.

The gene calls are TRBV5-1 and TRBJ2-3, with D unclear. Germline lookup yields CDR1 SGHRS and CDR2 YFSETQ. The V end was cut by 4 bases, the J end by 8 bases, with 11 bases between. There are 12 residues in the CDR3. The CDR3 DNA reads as TGCGCCAGCAGCGCGTCGGGCCCTACGCAGTATTTT. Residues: CASSASGPTQYF.